This T cell receptor beta chain is from a study of blood T cell repertoires in COVID-19. Original data processing: Estimation of nucleated cell counts was performed using reference gene primer amplification. TCRdb's table, derived via immunoSEQ multiplex PCR, lists solely in-frame clones and lacks some. D and trimming were read from the DNA, whereas the V and J calls and clone size are those reported in that table. The top ten hold roughly 4% of the sample, which has approximately 220,000 clones, less than 90% seen once. CDR1 is KGHDR, CDR2 SFDVKD, per germline. V gave up 9 bases and J gave up 0 bases; unmatched junction bases: 5. The CDR3 consists of 14 residues.

Sequenced sample: PBMCs or T cells enriched from blood (not recorded which). The chain uses TRBV24-1 and TRBJ2-3; 7 nucleotides line up with TRBD2. This receptor was obtained from a woman in her twenties or thirties who had been exposed to COVID-19. For the CDR3, the DNA is TGTGCCACCGGACTAGGGTCTAGCACAGATACGCAGTATTTT. It encodes CATGLGSSTDTQYF.